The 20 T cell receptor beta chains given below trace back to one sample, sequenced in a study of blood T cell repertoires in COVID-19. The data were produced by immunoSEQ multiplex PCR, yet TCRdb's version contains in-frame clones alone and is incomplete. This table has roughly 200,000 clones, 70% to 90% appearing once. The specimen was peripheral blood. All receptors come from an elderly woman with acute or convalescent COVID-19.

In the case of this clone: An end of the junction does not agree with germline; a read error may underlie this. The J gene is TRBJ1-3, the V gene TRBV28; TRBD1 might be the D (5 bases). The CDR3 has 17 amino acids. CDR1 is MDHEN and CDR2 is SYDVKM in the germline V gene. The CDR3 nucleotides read TGTGCCAGCAACACGCGCGGGGGTTTTCCCTGGGGAAGCACCATATATTTT. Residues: CASNTRGGFPWGSTIYF.

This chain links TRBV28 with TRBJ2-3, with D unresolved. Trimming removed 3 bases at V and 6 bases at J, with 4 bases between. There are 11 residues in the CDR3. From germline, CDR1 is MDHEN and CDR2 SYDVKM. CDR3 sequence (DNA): TGTGCCAGCAGTTTTCGGGATACGCAGTATTTT. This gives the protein CASSFRDTQYF.

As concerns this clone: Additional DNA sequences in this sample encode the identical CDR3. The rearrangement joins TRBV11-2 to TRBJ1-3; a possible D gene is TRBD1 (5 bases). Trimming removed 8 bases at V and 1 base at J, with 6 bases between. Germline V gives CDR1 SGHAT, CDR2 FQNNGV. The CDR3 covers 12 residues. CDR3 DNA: TGTGCCAGCGGGGGGTCTGGAAACACCATATATTTT. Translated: CASGGSGNTIYF.

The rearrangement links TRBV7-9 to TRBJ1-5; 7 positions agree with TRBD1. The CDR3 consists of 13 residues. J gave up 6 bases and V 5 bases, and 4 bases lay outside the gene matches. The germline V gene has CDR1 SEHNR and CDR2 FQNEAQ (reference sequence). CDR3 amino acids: CASSGQVGQPQHF. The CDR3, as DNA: TGTGCCAGCAGCGGACAGGTCGGTCAGCCCCAGCATTTT.

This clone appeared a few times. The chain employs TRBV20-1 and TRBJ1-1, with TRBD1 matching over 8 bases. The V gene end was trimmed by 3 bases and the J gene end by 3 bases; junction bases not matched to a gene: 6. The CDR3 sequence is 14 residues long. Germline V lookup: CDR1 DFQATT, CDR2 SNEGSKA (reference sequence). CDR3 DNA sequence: TGCAGTGCTAGTTCACAGGGGGTCTACACTGAAGCTTTCTTT. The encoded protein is CSASSQGVYTEAFF.

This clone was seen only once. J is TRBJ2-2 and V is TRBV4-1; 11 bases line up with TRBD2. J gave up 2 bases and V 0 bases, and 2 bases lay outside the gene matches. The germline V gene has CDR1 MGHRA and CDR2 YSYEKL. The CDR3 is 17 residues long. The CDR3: CASSQELAGGNTGELFF. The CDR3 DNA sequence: TGCGCCAGCAGCCAAGAGCTAGCGGGAGGTAACACCGGGGAGCTGTTTTTT.

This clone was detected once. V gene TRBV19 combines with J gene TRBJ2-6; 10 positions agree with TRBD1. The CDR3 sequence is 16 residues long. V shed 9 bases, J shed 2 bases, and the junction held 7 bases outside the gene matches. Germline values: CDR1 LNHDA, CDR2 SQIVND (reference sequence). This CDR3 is CASRDRGRAGANVLTF. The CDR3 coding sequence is TGTGCCAGCCGGGACAGGGGAAGGGCTGGGGCCAACGTCCTGACTTTC.

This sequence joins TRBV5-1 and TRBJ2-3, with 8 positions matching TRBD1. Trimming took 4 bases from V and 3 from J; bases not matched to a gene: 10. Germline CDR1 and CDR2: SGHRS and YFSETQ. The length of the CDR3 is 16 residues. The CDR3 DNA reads TGCGCCAGCAGCAAGGACAGGGTCCGGCTAACAGATACGCAGTATTTT. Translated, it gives CASSKDRVRLTDTQYF.

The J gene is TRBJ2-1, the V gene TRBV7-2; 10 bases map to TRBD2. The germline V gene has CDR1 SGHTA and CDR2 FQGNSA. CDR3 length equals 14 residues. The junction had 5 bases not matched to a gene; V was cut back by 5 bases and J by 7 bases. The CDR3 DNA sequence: TGTGCCAGCAGCGCTAGCGGGAGAGGGAATGAGCAGTTCTTC. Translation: CASSASGRGNEQFF.

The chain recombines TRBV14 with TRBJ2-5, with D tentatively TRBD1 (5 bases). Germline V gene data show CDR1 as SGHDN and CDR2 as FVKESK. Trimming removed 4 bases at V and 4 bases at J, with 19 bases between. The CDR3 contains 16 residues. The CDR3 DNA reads TGTGCCAGCAGCCTAGATAAGATAATGGGGCGAGAGACCCAGTACTTC. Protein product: CASSLDKIMGRETQYF. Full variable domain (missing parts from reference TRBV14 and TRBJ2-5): EAGVTQFPSHSVIEKGQTVTLRCDPISGHDNLYWYRRVMGKEIKFLLHFVKESKQDESGMPNNRFLAERTGGTYSTLKVQPAELEDSGVYFCASSLDKIMGRETQYFGPGTRLLVL.

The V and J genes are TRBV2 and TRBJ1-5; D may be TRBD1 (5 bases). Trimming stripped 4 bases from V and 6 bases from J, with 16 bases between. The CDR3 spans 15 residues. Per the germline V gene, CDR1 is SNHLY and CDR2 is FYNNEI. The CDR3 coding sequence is TGTGCCAGCAGTGGGGGCCTAGGCCCCAGTCAGCCCCAGCATTTT. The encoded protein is CASSGGLGPSQPQHF.

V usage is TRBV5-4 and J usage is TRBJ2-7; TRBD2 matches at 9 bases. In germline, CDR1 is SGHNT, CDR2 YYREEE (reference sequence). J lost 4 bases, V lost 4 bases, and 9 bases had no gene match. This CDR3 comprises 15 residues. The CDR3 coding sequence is TGTGCCAGCAGCCTTCCGACTAGCGGTAGATACGAGCAGTACTTC. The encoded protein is CASSLPTSGRYEQYF.

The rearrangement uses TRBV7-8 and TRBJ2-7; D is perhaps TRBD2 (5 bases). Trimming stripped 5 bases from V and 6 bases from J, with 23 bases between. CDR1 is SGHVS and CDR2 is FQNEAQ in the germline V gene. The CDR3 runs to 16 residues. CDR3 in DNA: TGTGCCAGCAGCCACTCCTCCCCAACTAACGGGGTCGAGCAGTACTTC. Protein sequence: CASSHSSPTNGVEQYF.

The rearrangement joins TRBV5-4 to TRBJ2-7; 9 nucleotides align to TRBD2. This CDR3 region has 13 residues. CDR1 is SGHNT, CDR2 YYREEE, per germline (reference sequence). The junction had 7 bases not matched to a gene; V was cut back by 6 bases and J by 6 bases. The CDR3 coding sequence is TGTGCCAGCAAGAAGGCGGGAGGGTCCGAGCAGTACTTC. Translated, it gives CASKKAGGSEQYF.

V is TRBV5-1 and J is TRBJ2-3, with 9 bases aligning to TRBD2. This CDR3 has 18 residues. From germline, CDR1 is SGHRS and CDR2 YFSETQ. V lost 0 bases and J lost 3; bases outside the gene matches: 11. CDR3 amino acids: CASSLGRNSGSGTDTQYF. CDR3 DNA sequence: TGCGCCAGCAGCTTGGGGAGGAATAGCGGGAGTGGGACAGATACGCAGTATTTT.

The CDR3 here is CASSFLHGRALTDTQYF. CDR3 DNA sequence: TGTGCCAGCAGCTTCCTCCACGGGAGGGCCTTAACAGATACGCAGTATTTT. The genes are TRBV7-2 and TRBJ2-3, with 8 bases aligning to TRBD2. Germline assignment: CDR1 SGHTA and CDR2 FQGNSA. V dropped 3 bases and J dropped 3; count of bases not matched to a gene: 11. The CDR3 is 17 amino acids.

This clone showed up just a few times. The CDR3 reads CASSSELTIGNTEAFF. Here the CDR3 DNA reads TGCGCCAGCAGCTCCGAACTAACGATAGGGAACACTGAAGCTTTCTTT. V is TRBV5-1 and J is TRBJ1-1; D unclear. The CDR3 extends over 16 amino acids. CDR1 and CDR2 from the germline V gene are SGHRS and YFSETQ. V was cut by 3 bases and J by 1 base, with 16 bases left in between.

This chain's CDR3 is CASSYPTGSDTGELFF. For the CDR3, the DNA is TGTGCCAGCAGTTACCCAACAGGGAGCGACACCGGGGAGCTGTTTTTT. The genes are TRBV6-2 or TRBV6-3 and TRBJ2-2; D is perhaps TRBD1 (6 bases). CDR1 is MNHEY and CDR2 is SVGEGT in the germline V gene. The ends were cut back, 2 bases at V and 3 bases at J, with 13 bases in the middle. This CDR3 comprises 16 residues.

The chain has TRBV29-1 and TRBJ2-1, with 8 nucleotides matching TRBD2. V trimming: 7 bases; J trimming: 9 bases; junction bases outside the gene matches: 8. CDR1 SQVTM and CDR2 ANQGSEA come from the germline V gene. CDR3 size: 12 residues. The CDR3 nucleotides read TGCAGCGCTTTGACTAGCGAGGTTGAGCAGTTCTTC. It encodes CSALTSEVEQFF.

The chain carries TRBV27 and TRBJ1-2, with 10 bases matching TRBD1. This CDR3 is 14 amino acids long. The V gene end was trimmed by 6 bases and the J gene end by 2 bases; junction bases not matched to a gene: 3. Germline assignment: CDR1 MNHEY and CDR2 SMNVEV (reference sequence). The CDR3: CASSRQGANYGYTF. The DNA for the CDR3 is TGTGCCAGCAGCCGACAGGGGGCGAACTATGGCTACACCTTC.